The T cell receptor beta chain under discussion was sequenced for a study of T cell repertoires in ileal Crohn's disease. CDR1 is SGHRS and CDR2 is YFSETQ in the germline V gene. Losses at the gene ends were 3 bases for V and 0 bases for J; bases not matched to a gene: 4. This CDR3 is 15 amino acids long. Produced via immunoSEQ multiplex PCR; TCRdb's table is partial and in-frame only. The sample lists roughly 2,100 clones; around 93% were seen once. Time point meaning: inflamed ileum from the surgical specimen. The source is an adult with Crohn's disease. The chain is built from TRBV5-1 and TRBJ2-3, with 7 bases identical to TRBD1. The sequenced sample consisted of ileal tissue. The CDR3 here is CASSWTGSSTDTQYF. For the CDR3, the DNA is TGCGCCAGCAGCTGGACAGGAAGCAGCACAGATACGCAGTATTTT.